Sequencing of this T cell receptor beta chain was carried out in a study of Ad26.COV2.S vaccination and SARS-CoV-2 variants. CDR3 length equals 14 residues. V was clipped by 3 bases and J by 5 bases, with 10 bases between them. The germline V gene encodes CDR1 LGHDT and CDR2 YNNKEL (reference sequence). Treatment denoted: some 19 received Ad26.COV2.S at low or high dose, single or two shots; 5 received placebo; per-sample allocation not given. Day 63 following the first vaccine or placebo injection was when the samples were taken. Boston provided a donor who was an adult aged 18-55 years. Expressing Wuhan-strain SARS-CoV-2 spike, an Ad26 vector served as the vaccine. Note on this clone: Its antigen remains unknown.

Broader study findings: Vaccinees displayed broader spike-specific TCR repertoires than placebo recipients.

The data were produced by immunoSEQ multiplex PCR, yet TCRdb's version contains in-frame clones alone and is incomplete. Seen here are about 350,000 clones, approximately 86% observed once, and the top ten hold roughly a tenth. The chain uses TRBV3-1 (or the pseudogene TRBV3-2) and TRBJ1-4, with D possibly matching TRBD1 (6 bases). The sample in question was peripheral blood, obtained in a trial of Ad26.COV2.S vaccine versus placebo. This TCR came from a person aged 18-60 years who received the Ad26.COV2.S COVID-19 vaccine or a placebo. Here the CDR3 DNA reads TGTGCCAGCAGCCACCCGGGACACAATGAAAAACTGTTTTTT. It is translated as CASSHPGHNEKLFF.